This TCR beta chain was documented in a study of blood T cell repertoires in COVID-19. The table lists this clone with a count of one. The CDR3 length is 15 residues. Deletions cut 8 bases from V and 0 bases from J, with 11 bases between. Germline CDR1 and CDR2: MNHEY and SVGAGI. Sequenced by immunoSEQ multiplex PCR; TCRdb stores in-frame clones only, minus some. Among about 21,000 clones listed, around four fifths were seen once. This TCR was recovered from a human donor in a cohort sampled during active COVID-19. The rearrangement joins TRBV6-5 to TRBJ1-6, with a weak D call TRBD1 (6 bases). Sequenced sample: peripheral blood. The CDR3 nucleotides are TGTGCCAGCCTTGGACAGAGCTCCTATAATTCACCCCTCCACTTT. Protein: CASLGQSSYNSPLHF.